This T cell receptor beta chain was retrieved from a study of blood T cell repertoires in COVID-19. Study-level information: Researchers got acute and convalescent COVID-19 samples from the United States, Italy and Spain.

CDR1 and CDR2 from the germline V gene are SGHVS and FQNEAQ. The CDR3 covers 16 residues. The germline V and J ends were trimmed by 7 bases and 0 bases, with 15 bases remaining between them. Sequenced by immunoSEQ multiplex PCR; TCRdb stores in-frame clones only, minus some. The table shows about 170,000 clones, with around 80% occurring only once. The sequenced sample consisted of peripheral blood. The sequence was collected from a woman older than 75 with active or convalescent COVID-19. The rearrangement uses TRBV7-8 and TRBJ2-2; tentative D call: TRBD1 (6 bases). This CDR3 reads CASKETGTPNTGELFF. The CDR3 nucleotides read TGTGCCAGCAAGGAAACCGGGACACCGAACACCGGGGAGCTGTTTTTT.